The next 20 T cell receptor beta chains were all read from a single sample in a study of T cell clusters in autoimmune cytopenias. TRB was amplified from about 250 ng of peripheral blood genomic DNA per sample. One tube held mixed TRB-A and TRB-B primer pools for touch-down PCR. TCRdb re-called the multiplex PCR reads and shows each CDR3 protein once, DNA omitted. The sample yields fewer than 10,000 distinct CDR3 sequences, of which the top ten take up about 8.7%. Material for sequencing was peripheral blood. All receptors derive from a human donor with an autoimmune cytopenia or autoimmune hepatitis (not recorded which).

The chain's CDR3 is CATSDLTQGGDTQYF. The chain couples TRBV24-1 to TRBJ2-3; absent DNA, TCRdb's TRBD1 call cannot be checked. The germline CDR1 and CDR2 sequences are KGHDR and SFDVKD. CDR3 length: 15 amino acids.

J is TRBJ2-3 and V is TRBV12-3 or TRBV12-4; absent DNA, TCRdb's TRBD2 call cannot be checked. The CDR3 loop spans 15 amino acids. The CDR3 loop reads CASSLGLAGIDTQYF.

Judged by frequency, this clonotype is medium-sized (0.01 to 0.1%). V usage is TRBV27 and J usage is TRBJ1-3; lacking DNA, the TRBD1 call made by TCRdb goes unchecked. The CDR3 spans 13 residues. The V gene's germline CDR1 is MNHEY and CDR2 SMNVEV (reference sequence). The CDR3 loop is CASSWGLGNTIYF.

This clonotype is called medium-sized (0.01 to 0.1%) based on its frequency. The chain recombines TRBV19 with TRBJ2-1. Germline assignment: CDR1 LNHDA and CDR2 SQIVND (reference sequence). CDR3 size: 12 residues. CDR3 region: CASSIVGNEQFF.

V and J are TRBV6-2 or TRBV6-3 and TRBJ1-1; no DNA is available, so the TRBD1 call from TCRdb remains unchecked. CDR1 and CDR2 from the germline V gene are MNHEY and SVGEGT. This CDR3 contains 16 residues. The CDR3 region is CASSPRQGWTNTEAFF.

Judged by frequency, this clonotype is medium-sized. The chain uses TRBV6-6 and TRBJ1-1; TCRdb picks TRBD1, but there is no DNA to check that call. This CDR3 has 16 residues. Germline V gives CDR1 MNHNY, CDR2 SVGAGI (reference sequence). CDR3 amino acids: CASRANRGRRGTEAFF.

The chain combines TRBV19 with TRBJ2-5; TCRdb picks TRBD1, but there is no DNA to check that call. Germline CDR1 is LNHDA and CDR2 is SQIVND (reference sequence). The CDR3 extends over 16 amino acids. The CDR3 spells CASSNSKGTGDETQYF.

In terms of frequency, this clonotype is medium-sized. The chain couples TRBV5-1 to TRBJ2-1; the D call of TRBD2 rests on TCRdb alone, since no DNA is present to check it. The germline CDR1 and CDR2 sequences are SGHRS and YFSETQ. There are 14 residues in the CDR3. The CDR3 sequence is CASSLAGGGNEQFF.

Judged by frequency, this clonotype is medium-sized. The J gene is TRBJ2-7, the V gene TRBV6-5. Germline CDR1 reads MNHEY; CDR2 reads SVGAGI. This CDR3 spans 12 amino acids. Here the CDR3 reads CASSVRGSEQYF.

This chain uses TRBV19 with TRBJ2-1; TCRdb calls TRBD2, which cannot be checked without DNA. This CDR3 is 15 amino acids long. Germline loops: CDR1 LNHDA, CDR2 SQIVND (reference sequence). The CDR3: CASSGGLSSYNEQFF.

The V and J genes are TRBV10-3 and TRBJ2-1; TCRdb returns TRBD2, unconfirmable since there is no DNA. The CDR3 extends over 14 amino acids. The germline CDR1 and CDR2 sequences are ENHRY and SYGVKD. CDR3 protein: CAISEASGINEQFF.

This clonotype counts as medium-sized by frequency. The chain recombines TRBV19 with TRBJ1-2; the TCRdb call, TRBD1, lacks DNA for checking. Germline V CDR1 and CDR2: LNHDA, SQIVND (reference sequence). There are 16 residues in the CDR3. The CDR3 here is CASSIDSRRSSYGYTF. Combining the CDR3 with reference TRBV19 and TRBJ1-2 gives the whole variable domain DGGITQSPKYLFRKEGQNVTLSCEQNLNHDAMYWYRQDPGQGLRLIYYSQIVNDFQKGDIAEGYSVSREKKESFPLTVTSAQKNPTAFYLCASSIDSRRSSYGYTFGSGTRLTVV.

The chain joins TRBV30 to TRBJ2-7; TCRdb designates TRBD1, a call that cannot be tested without DNA. This CDR3 is built from 15 residues. In germline, CDR1 is GTSNPN, CDR2 SVGIG (reference sequence). CDR3 region: CAWSGAGTGAYEQYF.

This clonotype counts as medium-sized by frequency. The chain employs TRBV6-1 and TRBJ2-2; TCRdb's D gene call, TRBD2, goes unchecked for lack of DNA. This CDR3 has 14 amino acids. Germline CDR1 reads MNHNS; CDR2 reads SASEGT. This CDR3 is CASSLAGGVGELFF.

The chain employs TRBV13 and TRBJ1-2. The CDR3 is made up of 17 amino acids. Per germline, CDR1 PRHDT and CDR2 FYEKMQ (reference sequence). Here the CDR3 reads CASSLKGQTSRSYGYTF.

CDR3 protein: CASSLASGETQYF. The chain uses TRBV12-3 or TRBV12-4 and TRBJ2-5. This CDR3 region has 13 residues.

The rearrangement joins TRBV28 to TRBJ1-2. Looked up from germline, CDR1 is MDHEN and CDR2 is SYDVKM. This CDR3 has 16 residues. The CDR3 reads CASSSPLTGPVYGYTF.

The V call is TRBV18, the J call TRBJ2-1; TCRdb proposes TRBD2, but this gene call is untestable without DNA. The CDR3 is 15 amino acids. Per germline, CDR1 KGHSH and CDR2 LQKENI. The CDR3 protein is CASSGGLAGGNEQFF.

This chain links TRBV7-9 with TRBJ1-3. This CDR3 region has 15 residues. Germline loops: CDR1 SEHNR, CDR2 FQNEAQ (reference sequence). Here the CDR3 reads CASSLGVRSGNTIYF.

The V gene is TRBV19, the J gene TRBJ1-3. The length of the CDR3 is 13 residues. The germline gives CDR1 LNHDA, CDR2 SQIVND (reference sequence). CDR3 in amino acids: CASSRGAGNTIYF.